This TCR beta chain is from a study of blood T cells in healthy people across ages. CDR1 is DFQATT, CDR2 SNEGSKA, per germline (reference sequence). The trim removed 3 bases at V and 4 bases at J, leaving 5 bases unmatched. There are 14 residues in the CDR3. This clonotype was seen more than once but under ten times. A second PCR, run for about 6 to 11 cycles, used a sample-barcoded 5' primer plus a J-beta primer mix. Each of the cDNA molecules was tagged by a template-switch adaptor with 12 random nucleotides. Using its own MiXCR run on the 5' RACE reads, TCRdb lists one record per CDR3 protein. The sample holds around 850,000 distinct CDR3 sequences; around 36% are singletons and the top ten take 10% to 15%.

This sequence originates from a man between 18 and 29 years old in good health. The chain combines TRBV20-1 with TRBJ2-3, with 9 bases identical to TRBD2. Input material: blood. The CDR3 spells CSASGGGEADTQYF. CDR3 bases: TGCAGTGCTAGTGGCGGGGGGGAGGCAGATACGCAGTATTTT.